This TCR beta chain was observed in a study of healthy donors' naive CD4 and CD8 T cells. Study summary: TCR alpha primers covered all functional IMGT alpha gene variants. Study outcomes and limitations: Most V and J genes were reportedly biased between naive CD4+ and CD8+ cells. Alpha and beta chains were sequenced in bulk without pairing.

The CDR3 length is 14 residues. Per germline, CDR1 SQVTM and CDR2 ANQGSEA. The V gene lost 5 bases and the J gene lost 0 bases, with 11 bases spanning the gap. Starting from approximately 500 ng of total RNA, TCR libraries were made with linear amplification. TCRdb redid the calling of the reads with MiXCR, one entry per CDR3 protein. This sample has about 200,000 distinct CDR3 sequences; nearly 75% occur once, and the top ten carry about 2.3%. Note on this clonotype: The antigen is not known.

Sorting defined naive CD4+ as CD4+CD8-CD45RO-CD45RA+ and naive CD8+ as CD8+CD4-CD45RA+CD27bright. Sequencing used naive CD4+ and CD8+ T cells sorted from blood, pooled from several donors. The TCR sequence derives from a pool of human donors in good health; the sample pools cells from several healthy donors. The chain is built from TRBV29-1 and TRBJ2-1; D is undetermined. The CDR3 bases are TGCAGCGTTCACCACCAGAGCTCCTACAATGAGCAGTTCTTC. Amino acid sequence: CSVHHQSSYNEQFF.